This entry describes one T cell receptor (beta chain). The antigen it binds to is not known. Per-base qualities were not stored, and no clone one base away is much larger. The sample originates from a study of T cells in Graves' hyperthyroidism and ophthalmopathy (dated by TCRdb to between 2017 and 2020). Background for the entire study: Peripheral blood was collected at initial diagnosis, before any treatment. Thyroid tissue and blood T-cell repertoires from about 6 Graves' hyperthyroidism patients were also compared in the study. TCR Vbeta CDR3 sequencing of some 140 peripheral blood samples (approximately 44 ophthalmopathy, roughly 72 hyperthyroidism and around 17 progressor patients) is reported in the paper. The approximately 90 discovery patients were divided at random into training and test sets in a 7:3 ratio. After blood sampling, hyperthyroidism patients were treated with methimazole at a starting dose of 30 mg daily, and ophthalmopathy patients were treated with high-dose intravenous methylprednisolone. To identify distinguishing TCR V-J signatures, a discovery cohort of 100 patients was used, comprising 43 with Graves' ophthalmopathy and around 57 with stable Graves' hyperthyroidism. Whether ophthalmopathy could be predicted prospectively was tested in an independent validation cohort made up of some 20 hyperthyroidism patients plus 17 patients who later progressed to ophthalmopathy. Paper-wide results and their limitations: Sample size was not statistically predetermined, and investigators were not blinded to group allocation. In cross-validation, a model built on a 13 V-J signature told ophthalmopathy apart from stable hyperthyroidism with 85% to 90% sensitivity and approximately 81% specificity, and in testing the same model reached 80%/75%. In validation, the model predicted progression to ophthalmopathy a median of around 6.5 months before onset, with about 70% sensitivity and around 76% specificity. Most expanded thyroid clonotypes (frequency above 0.001) were also detected in blood, suggesting blood repertoires may reflect thyroid immune responses.

Amplification of TCR beta CDR3 regions was carried out from RNA transcripts. A first-round RT-PCR of the TCR CDR3 used the HTBI primer set with the Qiagen OneStep RT-PCR kit. Libraries were constructed in a second round of multiplex PCR, after which size selection and purification were performed. Sequencing of the libraries was done on an Illumina HiSeq2000 using paired-end 100 bp reads. The paper's data handling went like this. SOAPnuke was used to process the raw data, with reads discarded if the reads contained adapters or uncalled bases, had a mean Phred below 15, or lacked an exact constant-primer or identifier match. COPE v1.2.5 was used to merge the high-quality paired reads, and each unique nucleotide sequence was defined as a clonotype. Clonotypes were aligned to IMGT TRBV, TRBD and TRBJ reference segments using MiTCR v1.1. The analysis included only V-J combinations with a frequency above 0.0001, which together covered approximately 99% of the repertoires. A TCS score was defined as the ratio of F50 (clonal expansion) to E x V (chaos), with BLOSUM62-based TCRdist applied between CDR3 peptides within each V-J. Welch's t-statistics and random forest reduced 514 V-J features to under 15, which were used in a naive Bayes classifier (R e1071). TCRdb reprocessing: public reads trimmed at Q25 with fastp, clones called with MiXCR, in-frame beta chains kept. Identical CDR3 protein sequences are pooled into one entry, listed with their most common genes and DNA. The V and J calls and clone size come from TCRdb's table, not from the authors' own analysis. For this sample there are about 640,000 distinct CDR3 sequences; about a fifth appear just once. The biggest ten clones account for around a third of the sample.

The CDR3 numbers 16 residues from cysteine through phenylalanine. Only the CDR3 part of the read is kept: 48 bases, read in frame from the first base. After removal of 4 bases from V and 3 bases from J, the junction retains 6 bases not matched to a gene. The germline V gene specifies MDHEN as CDR1 and SYDVKM as CDR2. In the ophthalmopathy patients, disease was moderately to severely active, with a Clinical Activity Score of 3 or more, a NOSPECS grade of 4 or more, and a duration of less than 3 months. Exclusion was applied to patients with uncontrolled infections, other autoimmune diseases, pregnancy or lactation. Clinical symptoms, serum thyroxine and TRAb, thyroid ultrasound, and orbital computed tomography formed the basis for the diagnoses. Ficoll-Paque density gradient centrifugation was used to isolate PBMCs from about 9.4 ml of fresh peripheral blood. Total RNA was extracted with Trizol reagent, and quality was checked on an Agilent 2100 Bioanalyzer.

Sequenced: blood. The origin of this receptor is a young man with Graves' ophthalmopathy. The chain joins TRBV28 to TRBJ2-1; 10 bases in the junction line up with TRBD2. The nucleotides read TGTGCCAGCAGTTCTCTAGCGGGAGTCGTCTACAATGAGCAGTTCTTC. Its translation reads: CASSSLAGVVYNEQFF.